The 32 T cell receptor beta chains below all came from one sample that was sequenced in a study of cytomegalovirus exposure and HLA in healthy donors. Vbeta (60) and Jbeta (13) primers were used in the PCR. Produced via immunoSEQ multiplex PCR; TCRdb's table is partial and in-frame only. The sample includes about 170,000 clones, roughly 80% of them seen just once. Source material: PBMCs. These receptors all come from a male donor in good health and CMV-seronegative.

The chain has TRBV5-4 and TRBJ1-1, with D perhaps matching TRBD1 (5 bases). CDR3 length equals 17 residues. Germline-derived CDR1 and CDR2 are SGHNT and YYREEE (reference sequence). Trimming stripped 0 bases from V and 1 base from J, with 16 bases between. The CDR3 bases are TGTGCCAGCAGCTTGGAGATTGGCAGGGTGTCGAACACTGAAGCTTTCTTT. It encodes CASSLEIGRVSNTEAFF.

DNA for the CDR3: TGTGCCAGTAGTATCCGGGAGCCAGATACGCAGTATTTT. Amino acid sequence: CASSIREPDTQYF. The V call is TRBV19, the J call TRBJ2-3, with D tentatively TRBD2 (6 bases). The length of the CDR3 is 13 residues. In germline, CDR1 is LNHDA, CDR2 SQIVND (reference sequence). Between the trimmed V and J ends, which lost 3 bases and 4 bases, there was a span of 8 bases.

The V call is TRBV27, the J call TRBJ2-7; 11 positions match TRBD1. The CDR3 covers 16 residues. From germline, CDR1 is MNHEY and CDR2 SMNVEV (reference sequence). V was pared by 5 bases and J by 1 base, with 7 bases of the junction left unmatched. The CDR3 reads CASSRGTGGRSYEQYF. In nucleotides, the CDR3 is TGTGCCAGCAGTCGCGGGACAGGGGGTCGGTCCTACGAGCAGTACTTC.

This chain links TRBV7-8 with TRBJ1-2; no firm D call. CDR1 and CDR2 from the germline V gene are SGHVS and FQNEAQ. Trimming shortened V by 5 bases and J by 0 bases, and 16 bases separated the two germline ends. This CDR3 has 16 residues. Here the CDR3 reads CASSPRVRRANYGYTF. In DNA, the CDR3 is TGTGCCAGCAGCCCGAGGGTCCGAAGAGCTAACTATGGCTACACCTTC.

The CDR3 reads CASSLGVAGRYEQYF. The CDR3 nucleotides are TGTGCCAGCAGCCTCGGGGTAGCGGGGCGGTACGAGCAGTACTTC. The V gene is TRBV5-6, the J gene TRBJ2-5, with 8 bases fitting TRBD2. The J call is in doubt because the DNA end fits TRBJ2-7 better. Germline-derived CDR1 and CDR2 are SGHDT and YYEEEE. The CDR3 covers 15 residues.

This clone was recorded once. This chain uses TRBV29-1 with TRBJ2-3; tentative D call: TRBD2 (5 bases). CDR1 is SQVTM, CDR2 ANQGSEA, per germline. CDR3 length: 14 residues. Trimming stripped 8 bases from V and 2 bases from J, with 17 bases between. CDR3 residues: CSSLGTRATDTQYF. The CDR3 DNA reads TGCAGCTCTCTAGGCACTAGGGCCACAGATACGCAGTATTTT.

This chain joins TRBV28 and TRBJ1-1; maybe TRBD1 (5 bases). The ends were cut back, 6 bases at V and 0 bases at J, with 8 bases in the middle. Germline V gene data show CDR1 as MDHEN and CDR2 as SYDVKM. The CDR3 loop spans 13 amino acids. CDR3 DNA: TGTGCCAGCAGATCAGGGTTGAACACTGAAGCTTTCTTT. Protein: CASRSGLNTEAFF.

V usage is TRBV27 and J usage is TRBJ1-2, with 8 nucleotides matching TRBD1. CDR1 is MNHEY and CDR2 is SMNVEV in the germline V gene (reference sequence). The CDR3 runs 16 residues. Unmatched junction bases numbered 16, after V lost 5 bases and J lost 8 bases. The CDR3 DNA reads TGTGCCAGCAGTCCACGGACAGGGTCGGTTGGTGGAGGCTACACCTTC. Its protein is CASSPRTGSVGGGYTF.

CDR3 protein: CATRGQGTGELFF. DNA of the CDR3: TGTGCCACCCGGGGACAGGGGACCGGGGAGCTGTTTTTT. This chain uses TRBV10-3 with TRBJ2-2, with TRBD1 identical over 10 bases. From germline, CDR1 is ENHRY and CDR2 SYGVKD. The length of the CDR3 is 13 residues. The trim removed 10 bases at V and 5 bases at J, leaving 4 bases unmatched.

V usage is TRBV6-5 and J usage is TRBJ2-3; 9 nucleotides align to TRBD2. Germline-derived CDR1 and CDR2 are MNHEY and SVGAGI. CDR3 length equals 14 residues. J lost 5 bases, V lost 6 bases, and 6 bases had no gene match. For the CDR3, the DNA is TGTGCCAGCAGGGCTAGCGGGGTGGTAGATACGCAGTATTTT. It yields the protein CASRASGVVDTQYF.

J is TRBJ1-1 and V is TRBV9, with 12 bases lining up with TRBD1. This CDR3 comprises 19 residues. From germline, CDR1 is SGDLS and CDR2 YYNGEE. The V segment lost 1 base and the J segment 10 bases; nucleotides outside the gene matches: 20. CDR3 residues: CASSVPSRRDRGRGCGAFF. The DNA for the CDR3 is TGTGCCAGCAGCGTACCCTCAAGACGGGACAGGGGGCGCGGTTGTGGAGCTTTCTTT.

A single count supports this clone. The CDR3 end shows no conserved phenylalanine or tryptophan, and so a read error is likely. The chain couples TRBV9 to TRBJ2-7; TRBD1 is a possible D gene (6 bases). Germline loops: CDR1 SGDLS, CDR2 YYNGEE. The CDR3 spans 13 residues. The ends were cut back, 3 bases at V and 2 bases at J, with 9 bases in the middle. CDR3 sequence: CASSGQETYEQYL. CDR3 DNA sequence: TGTGCCAGCAGCGGACAGGAGACCTACGAGCAGTACCTC.

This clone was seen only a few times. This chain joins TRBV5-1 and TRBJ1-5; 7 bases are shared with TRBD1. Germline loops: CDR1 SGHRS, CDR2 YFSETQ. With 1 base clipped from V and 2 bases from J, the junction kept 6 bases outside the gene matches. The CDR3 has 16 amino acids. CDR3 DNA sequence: TGCGCCAGCAGCTTGACCGGAGGGACAGGCAATCAGCCCCAGCATTTT. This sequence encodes CASSLTGGTGNQPQHF.

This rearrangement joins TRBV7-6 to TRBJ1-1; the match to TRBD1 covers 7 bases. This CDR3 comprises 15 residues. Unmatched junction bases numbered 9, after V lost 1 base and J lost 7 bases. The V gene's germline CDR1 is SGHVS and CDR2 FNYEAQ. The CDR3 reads CASSLGGQQIVEAFF. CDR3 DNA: TGTGCCAGCAGCTTAGGGGGACAGCAAATCGTTGAAGCTTTCTTT.

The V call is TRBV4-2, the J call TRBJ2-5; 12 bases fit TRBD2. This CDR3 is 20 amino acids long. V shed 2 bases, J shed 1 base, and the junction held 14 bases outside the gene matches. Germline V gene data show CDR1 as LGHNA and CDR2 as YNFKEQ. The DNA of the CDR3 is TGTGCCAGCAGCCAAATGACTAGCGGGAGCAGCCAAATATTCCAAGAGACCCAGTACTTC. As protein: CASSQMTSGSSQIFQETQYF.

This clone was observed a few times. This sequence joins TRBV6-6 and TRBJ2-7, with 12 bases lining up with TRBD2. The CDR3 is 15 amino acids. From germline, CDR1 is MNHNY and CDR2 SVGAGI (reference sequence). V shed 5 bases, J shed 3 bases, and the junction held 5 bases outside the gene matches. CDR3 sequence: CASSQLAGGSYEQYF. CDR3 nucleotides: TGTGCCAGCAGTCAACTAGCGGGGGGTAGCTACGAGCAGTACTTC.

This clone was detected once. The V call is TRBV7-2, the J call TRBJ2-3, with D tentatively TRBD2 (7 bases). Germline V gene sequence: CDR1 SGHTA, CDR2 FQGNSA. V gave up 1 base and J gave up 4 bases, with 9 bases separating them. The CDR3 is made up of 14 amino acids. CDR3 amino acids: CASSLDGGPDTQYF. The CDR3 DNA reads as TGTGCCAGCAGCTTAGACGGGGGGCCAGATACGCAGTATTTT.

CDR3 sequence reads: CASSLDRGNEQFF. Written as DNA, the CDR3 is TGTGCCAGCAGCTTAGATCGGGGGAATGAGCAGTTCTTC. V is TRBV7-7 and J is TRBJ2-1; D is perhaps TRBD2 (6 bases). Germline loops: CDR1 SSHAT, CDR2 FNYEAQ (reference sequence). The CDR3 length is 13 residues. V lost 1 base and J 7 bases, leaving 8 bases between the germline ends.

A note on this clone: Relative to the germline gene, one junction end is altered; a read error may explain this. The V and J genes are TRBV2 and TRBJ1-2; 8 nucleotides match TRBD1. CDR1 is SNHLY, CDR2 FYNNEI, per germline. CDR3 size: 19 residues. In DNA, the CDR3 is TGTGCCAGCAGTGCCCAAGGGTGGGGGCTTTTGACAGGGGACGAAGGCTACCCCTTC. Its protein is CASSAQGWGLLTGDEGYPF.

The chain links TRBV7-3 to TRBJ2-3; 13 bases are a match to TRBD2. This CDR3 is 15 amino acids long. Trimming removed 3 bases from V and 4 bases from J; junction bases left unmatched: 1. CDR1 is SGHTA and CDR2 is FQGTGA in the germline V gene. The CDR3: CASSLGLAGSDTQYF. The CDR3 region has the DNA TGTGCCAGCAGCTTGGGACTAGCGGGGTCAGATACGCAGTATTTT. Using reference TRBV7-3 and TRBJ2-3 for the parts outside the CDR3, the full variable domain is GAGVSQTPSNKVTEKGKYVELRCDPISGHTALYWYRQSLGQGPEFLIYFQGTGAADDSGLPNDRFFAVRPEGSVSTLKIQRTERGDSAVYLCASSLGLAGSDTQYFGPGTRLTVL.

CDR3 sequence: CASSPWGGHYTQYF. In nucleotides, the CDR3 is TGTGCCAGCAGCCCCTGGGGGGGGCATTATACGCAGTATTTT. The chain has TRBV11-3 and TRBJ2-3; weak D call: TRBD2 (7 bases). CDR3 length equals 14 residues. The germline CDR1 and CDR2 sequences are SGHNT and YENEEA. V dropped 5 bases and J dropped 7 bases, with 16 bases sitting between them.

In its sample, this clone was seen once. The CDR3 loop is CATRTGCKAYEQYF. CDR3 DNA: TGTGCCACCCGCACAGGGTGTAAGGCCTACGAGCAGTACTTC. V is TRBV21-1 and J is TRBJ2-7; the D call in the table, TRBD1, was not verified against the DNA. TRBV21-1 is an annotated pseudogene. There are 14 residues in the CDR3.

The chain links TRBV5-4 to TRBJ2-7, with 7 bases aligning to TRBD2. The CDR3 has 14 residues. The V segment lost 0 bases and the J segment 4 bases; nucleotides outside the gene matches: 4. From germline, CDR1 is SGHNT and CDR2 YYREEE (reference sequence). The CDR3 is CASSLGTSPYEQYF. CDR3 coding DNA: TGTGCCAGCAGCTTGGGGACTAGTCCGTACGAGCAGTACTTC.

CDR3 amino acids: CASSLDGTGSYEQYF. In nucleotides, the CDR3 is TGTGCCAGCAGCTTAGATGGGACAGGTTCCTACGAGCAGTACTTC. V and J are TRBV7-3 and TRBJ2-7; 8 bases fit TRBD1. The CDR3 length is 15 residues. In germline, CDR1 is SGHTA, CDR2 FQGTGA. Trimming removed 2 bases from V and 1 base from J; junction bases left unmatched: 4.

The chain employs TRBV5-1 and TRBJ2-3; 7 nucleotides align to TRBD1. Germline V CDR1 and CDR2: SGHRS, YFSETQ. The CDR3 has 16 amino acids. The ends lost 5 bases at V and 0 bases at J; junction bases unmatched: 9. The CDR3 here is CASRYVRDSSTDTQYF. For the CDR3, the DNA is TGCGCCAGCAGGTATGTCCGGGACAGTAGCACAGATACGCAGTATTTT.

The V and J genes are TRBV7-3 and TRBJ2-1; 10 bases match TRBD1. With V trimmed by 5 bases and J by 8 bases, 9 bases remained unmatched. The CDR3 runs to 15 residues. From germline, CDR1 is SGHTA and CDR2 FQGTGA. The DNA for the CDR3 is TGTGCCAGCAGCCCGACGGGACAGGGGATTGATGAGCAGTTCTTC. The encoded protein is CASSPTGQGIDEQFF.

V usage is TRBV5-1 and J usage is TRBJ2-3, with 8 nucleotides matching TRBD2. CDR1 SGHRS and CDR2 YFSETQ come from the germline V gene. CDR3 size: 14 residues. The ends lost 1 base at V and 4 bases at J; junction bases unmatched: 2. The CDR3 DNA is TGCGCCAGCAGCTTGTACGGGGGGGCAGATACGCAGTATTTT. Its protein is CASSLYGGADTQYF. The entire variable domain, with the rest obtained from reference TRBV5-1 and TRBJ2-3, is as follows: KAGVTQTPRYLIKTRGQQVTLSCSPISGHRSVSWYQQTPGQGLQFLFEYFSETQRNKGNFPGRFSGRQFSNSRSEMNVSTLELGDSALYLCASSLYGGADTQYFGPGTRLTVL.

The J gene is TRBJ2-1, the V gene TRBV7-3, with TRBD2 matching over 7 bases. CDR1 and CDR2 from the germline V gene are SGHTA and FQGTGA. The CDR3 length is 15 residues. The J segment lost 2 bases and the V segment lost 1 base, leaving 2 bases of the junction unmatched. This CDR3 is CASSLKLAPYNEQFF. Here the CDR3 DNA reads TGTGCCAGCAGCTTAAAACTAGCGCCCTACAATGAGCAGTTCTTC.

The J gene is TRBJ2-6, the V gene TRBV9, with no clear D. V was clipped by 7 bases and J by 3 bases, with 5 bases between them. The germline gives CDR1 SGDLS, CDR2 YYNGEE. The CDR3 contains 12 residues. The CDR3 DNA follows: TGTGCCAGCGCGGATGGGGCCAACGTCCTGACTTTC. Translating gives CASADGANVLTF.

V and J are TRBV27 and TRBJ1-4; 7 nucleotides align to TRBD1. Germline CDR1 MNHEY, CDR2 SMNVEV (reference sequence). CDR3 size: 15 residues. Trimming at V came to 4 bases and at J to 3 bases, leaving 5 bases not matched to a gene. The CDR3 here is CASSSDRAANEKLFF. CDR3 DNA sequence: TGTGCCAGCAGTTCCGACAGGGCGGCTAATGAAAAACTGTTTTTT.

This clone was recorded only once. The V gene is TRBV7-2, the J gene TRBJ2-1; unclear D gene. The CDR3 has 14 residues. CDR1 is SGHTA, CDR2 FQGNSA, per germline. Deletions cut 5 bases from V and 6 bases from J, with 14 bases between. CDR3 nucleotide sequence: TGTGCCAGCAGCCCCGATGGGCCATTCAATGAGCAGTTCTTC. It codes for CASSPDGPFNEQFF. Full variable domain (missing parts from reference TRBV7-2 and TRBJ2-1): GAGVSQSPSNKVTEKGKDVELRCDPISGHTALYWYRQSLGQGLEFLIYFQGNSAPDKSGLPSDRFSAERTGGSVSTLTIQRTQQEDSAVYLCASSPDGPFNEQFFGPGTRLTVL.

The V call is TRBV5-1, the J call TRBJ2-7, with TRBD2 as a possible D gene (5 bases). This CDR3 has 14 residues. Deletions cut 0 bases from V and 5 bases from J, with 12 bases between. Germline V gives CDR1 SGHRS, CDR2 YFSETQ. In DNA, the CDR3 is TGCGCCAGCAGCTTGGGGTCTAGCTTTGACGAGCAGTACTTC. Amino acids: CASSLGSSFDEQYF.